These 3 T cell receptor beta chains came from one sample sequenced in a study of blood T cell repertoires in COVID-19. TCRdb's table, derived via immunoSEQ multiplex PCR, lists solely in-frame clones and lacks some. In the table there are around 160,000 clones, just over 85% of which are singletons. The material sequenced was peripheral blood. The receptors originated from a man aged 60-69 years with acute or convalescent COVID-19.

This chain connects TRBV27 to TRBJ2-7; tentatively, D is TRBD1 (5 bases). Germline loops: CDR1 MNHEY, CDR2 SMNVEV (reference sequence). This CDR3 contains 15 residues. V lost 10 bases to trimming and J lost 1 base, with 20 bases between them. The chain's CDR3 is CATPAPDTPSYEQYF. The CDR3 nucleotides read TGTGCCACCCCCGCCCCGGACACCCCGTCCTACGAGCAGTACTTC.

The chain couples TRBV24-1 to TRBJ2-5; 8 nucleotides match TRBD1. Unmatched junction bases numbered 7, after V lost 6 bases and J lost 5 bases. Per the germline V gene, CDR1 is KGHDR and CDR2 is SFDVKD. This CDR3 has 14 amino acids. DNA for the CDR3: TGTGCCACCAGTCCTCCAGGGGGCGTGGAGACCCAGTACTTC. This translates into CATSPPGGVETQYF.

The chain uses TRBV3-1 (or the pseudogene TRBV3-2) and TRBJ1-1; D not resolved. V lost 4 bases to trimming and J lost 10 bases, with 13 bases between them. Looked up from germline, CDR1 is LGHDT and CDR2 is YNNKEL (reference sequence). This CDR3 is built from 12 residues. CDR3 coding DNA: TGTGCCAGCAGCCGAAACCGGGAGAGAGCTTTCTTT. Translated, it gives CASSRNRERAFF.